This T cell receptor beta chain was found in a study of post-analysis software for immune sequencing data. The wider study: Some patients lacked subtype; others had relapsing-remitting, secondary progressive or progressive-relapsing disease.

Each TCR beta cDNA library carried unique molecular identifiers. The authors obtained roughly 0.5 million cDNA molecules from approximately 1 to 10 million T cells. Via MiXCR, TCRdb re-called the PCR reads, giving one row per CDR3 protein. This sample has about 770,000 distinct CDR3 sequences, with 40% to 55% found just once. Looked up from germline, CDR1 is GTSNPN and CDR2 is SVGIG (reference sequence). The CDR3 is 16 amino acids. The junction had 6 bases not matched to a gene; V was cut back by 2 bases and J by 3 bases. Study-level points and caveats: Patients used about 5 TRBV segments, including TRBV5-6, TRBV5-1 and TRBV20-1, more often than controls. Those samples that were prepared in the same batch co-clustered strongly by F measure. Significantly lower normalized Chao1 diversity was seen in multiple sclerosis patients than in controls.

As to this clonotype: What it binds is not known.

Sequenced sample: blood. This receptor was identified in a girl aged 10-17 years with multiple sclerosis. The chain links TRBV30 to TRBJ2-3; TRBD2 agrees at 12 bases. The CDR3, as DNA: TGTGCCTGGAGTAGGCTAGCGGGAGGGTTTACAGATACGCAGTATTTT. It translates to CAWSRLAGGFTDTQYF.